Given below is one T cell receptor (beta chain) in context. What antigen it recognizes has not been identified. Base qualities were left out, and no much larger clone turns up one base away. For TCR Vbeta sequencing, memory CD4+ T cells were sorted ex vivo from the peripheral blood of narcolepsy patients and healthy controls. The data were obtained in a study of T cells in narcolepsy (dated by TCRdb to about 2018). Some background on the complete study: Patients with narcolepsy type 1 or type 2 (NT1, NT2) and healthy control donors were enrolled in the study. To look for autoreactive T cells in narcolepsy patients that target self-antigens of hypocretin neurons (hypocretin, TRIB2), the study used TCR Vbeta sequencing to follow clonotypes in blood and CSF. The study at large found these results: According to the report, autoreactive clonotypes were detected serially in the blood of the same patients and of different patients, but not in healthy controls. Patients and controls had comparable numbers of sequenced blood memory CD4+ clonotypes, averaging about 39,494 and 33,354, respectively. No sequences matching autoreactive T cell clones were present in some of the blood memory CD4+ repertoires from patients and controls. HCRT-specific and TRIB2-specific autoreactive clonotypes were highlighted in plots that compared CD4+ T cell clonotypes in CSF versus blood from the same patient.

Receptor amplification or capture employed the immunoSEQ multiplex PCR assay. This is the immuneACCESS table as TCRdb keeps it, with only in-frame sequences that have V and J called. A part of the clones is gone; compared with another copy, unresolved V genes explain less than half, and the rest is unexplained. For this sample the table gives around 31,000 clones, of which roughly 78% were detected only once. The ten largest account for 1.2% of the sample. The germline ends are 16 bases apart after V is trimmed by 4 bases and J by 0 bases. CDR1 SNHLY and CDR2 FYNNEI were looked up in the germline V gene. The CDR3 holds 17 amino acids from the cysteine to the phenylalanine. Only CDR3 DNA is held: 51 bases, read in frame from base 1.

The sample taken for sequencing was CD45RA- memory CD4+ T cells from PBMCs. The cell subset or site tag for this specimen amounts to: memory T cells sorted ex vivo from peripheral blood. The TCR was taken from a human donor with narcolepsy. The chain couples TRBV2 to TRBJ2-1; perhaps TRBD2 is the D gene, with 5 bases matching. The CDR3 is CASSGVERHSSYNEQFF. The DNA is TGTGCCAGCAGTGGAGTCGAGCGGCACAGCTCCTACAATGAGCAGTTCTTC.